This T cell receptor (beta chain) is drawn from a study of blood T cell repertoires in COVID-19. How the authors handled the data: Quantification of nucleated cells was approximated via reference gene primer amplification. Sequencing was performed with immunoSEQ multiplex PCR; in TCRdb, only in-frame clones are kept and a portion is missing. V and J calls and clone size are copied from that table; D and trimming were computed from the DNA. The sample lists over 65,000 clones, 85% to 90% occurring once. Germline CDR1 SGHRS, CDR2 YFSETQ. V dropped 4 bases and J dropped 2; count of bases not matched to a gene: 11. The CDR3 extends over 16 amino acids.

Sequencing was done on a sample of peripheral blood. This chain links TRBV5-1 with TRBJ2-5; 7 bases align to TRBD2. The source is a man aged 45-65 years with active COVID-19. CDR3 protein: CASSLSLAVLQETQYF. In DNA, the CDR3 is TGCGCCAGCAGCCTCTCTCTAGCGGTGCTACAAGAGACCCAGTACTTC.